Below are 16 T cell receptor beta chains sequenced from a single sample in a study of blood T cell repertoires in COVID-19. Profiling relied on immunoSEQ multiplex PCR, and the TCRdb table lists in-frame clones only, not all of them. The table records a few hundred thousand clones, around 88% of them present only once. The material sequenced was peripheral blood. Receptors were obtained from a woman aged 25 to 39 who had recovered from COVID-19.

V usage is TRBV27 and J usage is TRBJ2-5; weak D call: TRBD1 (6 bases). This CDR3 is 13 amino acids long. Germline V lookup: CDR1 MNHEY, CDR2 SMNVEV (reference sequence). Trimming took 7 bases from V and 4 from J, leaving 13 bases between them. This chain's CDR3 is CASTPAGAETQYF. The CDR3 DNA reads as TGTGCCAGCACCCCGGCAGGGGCAGAGACCCAGTACTTC.

V usage is TRBV11-2 and J usage is TRBJ2-6; D is unresolved. The length of the CDR3 is 16 residues. Trimming removed 3 bases from V and 1 base from J, with 10 bases in between. Germline loops: CDR1 SGHAT, CDR2 FQNNGV. The CDR3 coding sequence is TGTGCCAGCAGCTTTTTCGTTGTTTCTGGGGCCAACGTCCTGACTTTC. Translation: CASSFFVVSGANVLTF. Supplemented by reference TRBV11-2 and TRBJ2-6, the full variable domain reads EAGVAQSPRYKIIEKRQSVAFWCNPISGHATLYWYQQILGQGPKLLIQFQNNGVVDDSQLPKDRFSAERLKGVDSTLKIQPAKLEDSAVYLCASSFFVVSGANVLTFGAGSRLTVL.

Notes on this clone: One junction end does not reproduce the germline sequence, and a read error may be involved. This chain uses TRBV12-3 or TRBV12-4 with TRBJ1-2; TRBD1 matches 7 bases. This CDR3 is built from 11 residues. Written as DNA, the CDR3 is TGTGCCAGCAGTTTGAATAAGGGGGCCGCCTTC. As protein: CASSLNKGAAF.

J is TRBJ1-2 and V is TRBV27, with TRBD1 identical over 9 bases. Looked up from germline, CDR1 is MNHEY and CDR2 is SMNVEV (reference sequence). V lost 6 bases, J lost 8 bases, and 16 bases stayed unmatched. The CDR3 runs 16 residues. Here the CDR3 reads CASSRRDRVFEGGYTF. The CDR3 DNA reads as TGTGCCAGCAGCCGCCGGGACAGGGTTTTCGAAGGAGGCTACACCTTC.

The chain combines TRBV11-2 with TRBJ2-7; 7 positions agree with TRBD2. CDR1 SGHAT and CDR2 FQNNGV come from the germline V gene. The CDR3 sequence is 14 residues long. Trimming took 0 bases from V and 3 from J; bases not matched to a gene: 2. In nucleotides, the CDR3 is TGTGCCAGCAGCTTAGATGGGGGGGACTACGAGCAGTACTTC. Its protein product is CASSLDGGDYEQYF.

The chain is built from TRBV7-2 and TRBJ2-7; D not certain. Germline CDR1 and CDR2: SGHTA and FQGNSA. This CDR3 is 12 amino acids long. Trimming left V 4 bases short and J 2 bases short, with 6 bases between. Here the CDR3 reads CASSSVPYEQYF. CDR3 coding DNA: TGTGCCAGCAGCTCCGTCCCCTACGAGCAGTACTTC.

This CDR3 reads CALKPGTGGNTEAFF. CDR3 DNA sequence: TGTGCCTTGAAACCCGGGACAGGGGGTAACACTGAAGCTTTCTTT. This chain links TRBV30 with TRBJ1-1, with TRBD1 matching 11 bases. V dropped 7 bases and J dropped 2; count of bases not matched to a gene: 9. The CDR3 extends over 15 amino acids. The V gene's germline CDR1 is GTSNPN and CDR2 SVGIG (reference sequence). Drawing the rest from reference TRBV30 and TRBJ1-1, the complete variable domain is SQTIHQWPATLVQPVGSPLSLECTVEGTSNPNLYWYRQAAGRGLQLLFYSVGIGQISSEVPQNLSASRPQDRQFILSSKKLLLSDSGFYLCALKPGTGGNTEAFFGQGTRLTVV.

The chain links TRBV18 to TRBJ1-1; D might be TRBD1 (6 bases). The CDR3 consists of 14 residues. Trimming removed 5 bases from V and 4 bases from J, with 14 bases in between. CDR1 is KGHSH and CDR2 is LQKENI in the germline V gene. In DNA, the CDR3 is TGTGCCAGCTCATGGGACCAGGGGACCACTGAAGCTTTCTTT. Translating gives CASSWDQGTTEAFF.

This chain uses TRBV3-1 (or the pseudogene TRBV3-2) with TRBJ2-7; possibly TRBD2 for D (6 bases). The germline gives CDR1 LGHDT, CDR2 YNNKEL (reference sequence). The length of the CDR3 is 13 residues. V was shortened by 8 bases and J by 2 bases, with 13 bases between the two germline ends. CDR3 protein: CASARLGAYEQYF. In nucleotides, the CDR3 is TGTGCCAGCGCCCGACTAGGGGCCTACGAGCAGTACTTC.

This chain uses TRBV18 with TRBJ2-1; 7 bases line up with TRBD1. Germline CDR1 reads KGHSH; CDR2 reads LQKENI. V gave up 3 bases and J gave up 8 bases; unmatched junction bases: 4. The CDR3 is made up of 13 amino acids. CDR3 nucleotides: TGTGCCAGCTCACCGGGGACAGCATATGAGCAGTTCTTC. Encoded protein: CASSPGTAYEQFF.

This clone was seen a single time. For the CDR3, the DNA is TGTGCCAGCTCACCAAGGGCGCGGGGGATTGGGAAGAACGAGCAGTACTTC. The encoded protein is CASSPRARGIGKNEQYF. The gene calls are TRBV18 and TRBJ2-7, with 7 bases fitting TRBD2. The V gene end was trimmed by 2 bases and the J gene end by 5 bases; junction bases not matched to a gene: 15. CDR3 size: 17 residues. From germline, CDR1 is KGHSH and CDR2 LQKENI.

This clone was counted once. This sequence joins TRBV7-9 and TRBJ2-5; tentatively, D is TRBD2 (6 bases). Germline CDR1 is SEHNR and CDR2 is FQNEAQ (reference sequence). V was clipped by 6 bases and J by 7 bases, with 15 bases between them. This CDR3 region has 13 residues. The CDR3 nucleotides are TGTGCCAGCAGGCGGGACTCCCAGGGGACCCAGTACTTC. Translated, it gives CASRRDSQGTQYF. The full variable domain, rest sourced from reference TRBV7-9 and TRBJ2-5, is DTGVSQNPRHKITKRGQNVTFRCDPISEHNRLYWYRQTLGQGPEFLTYFQNEAQLEKSRLLSDRFSAERPKGSFSTLEIQRTEQGDSAMYLCASRRDSQGTQYFGPGTRLLVL.

The gene calls are TRBV15 and TRBJ2-1, with D uncertain. The length of the CDR3 is 12 residues. Germline-derived CDR1 and CDR2 are LNHNV and YYDKDF (reference sequence). The V and J ends lost 5 bases and 5 bases respectively, with 7 bases between them. The CDR3 DNA follows: TGTGCCACCAGCTCATCCAACAATGAGCAGTTCTTC. It codes for CATSSSNNEQFF.

The chain recombines TRBV6-6 with TRBJ2-3; 7 bases are a match to TRBD2. The CDR3 spans 15 residues. V shed 3 bases and J 2 bases; nucleotides not matched to a gene: 5. CDR1 is MNHNY, CDR2 SVGAGI, per germline (reference sequence). The CDR3, as DNA: TGTGCCAGCAGTTATAGGGGACTAATCACAGATACGCAGTATTTT. It specifies CASSYRGLITDTQYF.

The chain recombines TRBV7-9 with TRBJ2-2, with TRBD2 matching 8 bases. The CDR3 length is 16 residues. With 1 base clipped from V and 3 bases from J, the junction kept 4 bases outside the gene matches. The germline gives CDR1 SEHNR, CDR2 FQNEAQ (reference sequence). The CDR3 loop is CASSLGSAGDTGELFF. CDR3 nucleotide sequence: TGTGCCAGCAGCTTAGGATCAGCGGGAGACACCGGGGAGCTGTTTTTT.

The chain recombines TRBV7-2 with TRBJ1-4; perhaps TRBD1 as D (5 bases). In germline, CDR1 is SGHTA, CDR2 FQGNSA. V dropped 1 base and J dropped 8 bases, with 14 bases sitting between them. The CDR3 consists of 15 residues. DNA of the CDR3: TGTGCCAGCAGCTTAGTTAAGGGACTCCGCGAAAAACTGTTTTTT. This codes for CASSLVKGLREKLFF.